This TCR beta chain was sequenced during a study of CD8 T cells in Susac syndrome. Whole-study results and caveats: Acknowledgment was made by the study that its TCR sequencing and HLA analysis involved a relatively small number of individuals.

Note on this clonotype: Antigen unknown.

CDR1 and CDR2 from the germline V gene are MNHEY and SMNVEV (reference sequence). The CDR3 is 16 amino acids. Trimming removed 0 bases at V and 4 bases at J, with 13 bases between. The RNA, about 0.45 to 1 ug, was put through reverse transcription using random hexamers. TCR beta CDR3 was amplified by immunoSEQ covering 54 Vbeta and 13 Jbeta. TCRdb passed the immunoSEQ multiplex PCR reads through MiXCR, listing each CDR3 protein once. The sample has 100,000 to 150,000 distinct CDR3 sequences; more than 85% are singletons. CD8+ and CD4+ T cells taken from blood had their TCR beta sequenced. The rearrangement uses TRBV27 and TRBJ2-1, with D perhaps TRBD1 (5 bases). Sequencing was carried out using CD8+ T cells from PBMCs. The TCR sequence derives from a human donor with multiple sclerosis. CDR3 in DNA: TGTGCCAGCAGTTTATCTCCAGGGCAATCTTACAATGAGCAGTTCTTC. Protein: CASSLSPGQSYNEQFF.